What follows are 31 T cell receptor beta chains derived from one specimen sequenced in a study of CD8 T cells in ankylosing spondylitis. Study conclusions and caveats: Characteristic of ankylosing spondylitis blood, it appeared, was a TCR beta motif comprising roughly eight highly homologous variants.

No antigen has been assigned to these receptors. TCRdb itself ran the 5' RACE reads through MiXCR, one entry per CDR3 protein. The table includes about 390,000 distinct CDR3 sequences, under 25% detected once. The specimen was blood, either unsorted or a sorted T cell fraction (not recorded which). The receptors derive from a male donor with ankylosing spondylitis.

V is TRBV5-1 and J is TRBJ2-1; TRBD2 is a possible D gene (5 bases). The V gene lost 0 bases and the J gene lost 10 bases, with 20 bases spanning the gap. The CDR3 runs 16 residues. Germline values: CDR1 SGHRS, CDR2 YFSETQ. The DNA for the CDR3 is TGCGCCAGCAGCTTGGCCGGGCTAGCACCTTACACGGAGCAGTTCTTC. The encoded protein is CASSLAGLAPYTEQFF.

The sample holds a few counts of this clonotype. The chain has TRBV20-1 and TRBJ2-5; weak D call: TRBD1 (6 bases). The CDR3 contains 12 residues. The germline V gene encodes CDR1 DFQATT and CDR2 SNEGSKA (reference sequence). V was cut by 6 bases and J by 4 bases, with 12 bases left in between. The CDR3 protein is CSADLRGETQYF. The CDR3 DNA reads as TGCAGTGCGGACCTCAGGGGAGAGACCCAGTACTTC.

The gene calls are TRBV7-2 and TRBJ1-5; 7 bases agree with TRBD1. The CDR3 consists of 17 residues. V was clipped by 2 bases and J by 2 bases; unmatched bases: 9. Germline values: CDR1 SGHTA, CDR2 FQGNSA. The CDR3 here is CASSLRPAGTGNQPQHF. As DNA, the CDR3 is TGTGCCAGCAGCTTACGGCCAGCCGGGACAGGCAATCAGCCCCAGCATTTT. The full variable domain, with the rest looked up from reference TRBV7-2 and TRBJ1-5, is GAGVSQSPSNKVTEKGKDVELRCDPISGHTALYWYRQSLGQGLEFLIYFQGNSAPDKSGLPSDRFSAERTGGSVSTLTIQRTQQEDSAVYLCASSLRPAGTGNQPQHFGDGTRLSIL.

This chain uses TRBV15 with TRBJ2-3, with 8 bases fitting TRBD2. Trimming took 5 bases from V and 2 from J; bases not matched to a gene: 6. This CDR3 comprises 15 residues. Per the germline V gene, CDR1 is LNHNV and CDR2 is YYDKDF (reference sequence). The CDR3 protein is CATSFGRVNTDTQYF. Here the CDR3 DNA reads TGTGCCACCAGCTTCGGGAGGGTGAACACAGATACGCAGTATTTT.

The chain employs TRBV20-1 and TRBJ1-4, with 7 positions matching TRBD1. CDR3 size: 13 residues. The ends lost 6 bases at V and 7 bases at J; junction bases unmatched: 8. Germline loops: CDR1 DFQATT, CDR2 SNEGSKA (reference sequence). The CDR3 coding sequence is TGCAGTGCGCACAGGGGTCGCGGTGAAAAACTGTTTTTT. Residues: CSAHRGRGEKLFF.

This clonotype was observed a few times. The V call is TRBV7-3, the J call TRBJ2-5; 9 bases align to TRBD1. The CDR3 loop spans 15 amino acids. In germline, CDR1 is SGHTA, CDR2 FQGTGA. The junction had 12 bases not matched to a gene; V was cut back by 5 bases and J by 8 bases. CDR3 loop: CASSPGTGNKNTQYF. Written as DNA, the CDR3 is TGTGCCAGCAGCCCTGGGACAGGGAACAAGAATACCCAGTACTTC.

This clonotype was found a few times. CDR3 loop: CASSSQGLGEKLFF. The DNA of the CDR3 is TGCGCCAGCAGCTCACAGGGGCTGGGGGAAAAACTGTTTTTT. The V gene is TRBV5-1, the J gene TRBJ1-4; 7 bases map to TRBD1. The V gene's germline CDR1 is SGHRS and CDR2 YFSETQ. V shed 3 bases, J shed 8 bases, and the junction held 7 bases outside the gene matches. This CDR3 contains 14 residues.

This clonotype was observed a handful of times. The chain joins TRBV28 to TRBJ2-2, with D perhaps TRBD1 or TRBD2 (6 bases each). Germline V gene data show CDR1 as MDHEN and CDR2 as SYDVKM. The CDR3 covers 17 residues. Trimming took off 6 bases at V and 2 bases at J, with 19 bases between the two ends. The CDR3 reads CASRSGGPGGNTGELFF. CDR3 bases: TGTGCCAGCAGGTCAGGAGGGCCCGGGGGCAACACCGGGGAGCTGTTTTTT.

A few counts support this clonotype. This chain links TRBV19 with TRBJ2-2; D is perhaps TRBD1 (6 bases). Trimming cost V 7 bases and J 7 bases, with 19 bases left between them. The CDR3 sequence is 15 residues long. Germline-derived CDR1 and CDR2 are LNHDA and SQIVND (reference sequence). CDR3: CASMEATGAVGELFF. CDR3 nucleotides: TGTGCCAGTATGGAAGCGACAGGTGCGGTCGGGGAGCTGTTTTTT.

A few counts support this clonotype. The J gene is TRBJ2-3, the V gene TRBV20-1; 15 positions agree with TRBD2. The CDR3 runs to 16 residues. CDR1 is DFQATT, CDR2 SNEGSKA, per germline (reference sequence). V was pared by 6 bases and J by 4 bases, with 8 bases of the junction left unmatched. The CDR3 is CSANPGLAGGPDTQYF. CDR3 bases: TGCAGTGCGAACCCGGGACTAGCGGGAGGCCCAGATACGCAGTATTTT.

The CDR3 spells CASSTQTRGLHNEQFF. The CDR3 bases are TGTGCCAGTAGCACCCAGACCAGGGGACTACACAATGAGCAGTTCTTC. The chain employs TRBV19 and TRBJ2-1; weak D call: TRBD2 (7 bases). CDR1 is LNHDA and CDR2 is SQIVND in the germline V gene (reference sequence). V was shortened by 6 bases and J by 5 bases, with 20 bases between the two germline ends. The CDR3 has 16 residues.

The sample holds a few counts of this clonotype. The chain has TRBV6-2 or TRBV6-3 and TRBJ2-1, with unresolved D. V lost 2 bases, J lost 5 bases, and 7 bases lay in between. The V gene's germline CDR1 is MNHEY and CDR2 SVGEGT. The CDR3 spans 13 residues. CDR3 DNA: TGTGCCAGCAGTTACGCATTTAACAATGAGCAGTTCTTC. Encoded protein: CASSYAFNNEQFF.

J is TRBJ1-6 and V is TRBV13; the D is unclear. V dropped 4 bases and J dropped 13 bases, with 11 bases sitting between them. This CDR3 spans 12 amino acids. Germline assignment: CDR1 PRHDT and CDR2 FYEKMQ (reference sequence). The CDR3 DNA follows: TGTGCCAGCAGCTCCCGACAACTCCCCCTCCACTTT. The encoded protein is CASSSRQLPLHF.

Only one count was recorded for this clonotype. This chain connects TRBV19 to TRBJ1-5, with a tentative D call TRBD1 (6 bases). The V gene lost 9 bases and the J gene lost 4 bases, with 13 bases spanning the gap. The V gene's germline CDR1 is LNHDA and CDR2 SQIVND (reference sequence). CDR3 length: 13 residues. In DNA, the CDR3 is TGTGCCAGCCAAGGACAGATTAATCAGCCCCAGCATTTT. Translation: CASQGQINQPQHF.

This clonotype has more than one count but fewer than ten. The rearrangement links TRBV18 to TRBJ2-4; the match to TRBD1 covers 7 bases. In germline, CDR1 is KGHSH, CDR2 LQKENI. The CDR3 is made up of 14 amino acids. Trimming at V came to 3 bases and at J to 6 bases, leaving 5 bases not matched to a gene. The CDR3 DNA follows: TGTGCCAGCTCACCCACAGGGGAGAGAAACATTCAGTACTTC. Its protein is CASSPTGERNIQYF.

V gene TRBV15 combines with J gene TRBJ2-5, with D perhaps TRBD1 or TRBD2 (5 bases each). The V gene's germline CDR1 is LNHNV and CDR2 YYDKDF (reference sequence). The V end was cut by 1 base, the J end by 9 bases, with 15 bases between. The CDR3 runs 14 residues. In DNA, the CDR3 is TGTGCCACCAGCAGAGTTAAATGGGACGAAGCCCAGTACTTC. Its protein is CATSRVKWDEAQYF.

The chain uses TRBV11-3 and TRBJ2-2, with D possibly matching TRBD2 (5 bases). With 3 bases removed from V and 1 base from J, the gap between germline ends came to 6 bases. CDR1 is SGHNT and CDR2 is YENEEA in the germline V gene. CDR3 length: 14 amino acids. For the CDR3, the DNA is TGTGCCAGCAGCTTGGGAGAGAACACCGGGGAGCTGTTTTTT. Translated, it gives CASSLGENTGELFF.

The chain has TRBV10-3 and TRBJ2-5; possibly TRBD2 for D (5 bases). The V gene lost 4 bases and the J gene lost 2 bases, with 23 bases spanning the gap. The CDR3 consists of 18 residues. The germline V gene has CDR1 ENHRY and CDR2 SYGVKD. For the CDR3, the DNA is TGTGCCATCAGTGGGCCAGTCGGTGTGAGGGAGCGACAAGAGACCCAGTACTTC. Amino acids: CAISGPVGVRERQETQYF.

The chain uses TRBV7-3 and TRBJ2-6; D is unclear. The V end was cut by 5 bases, the J end by 0 bases, with 14 bases between. CDR3 length equals 17 residues. The germline V gene has CDR1 SGHTA and CDR2 FQGTGA. The chain's CDR3 is CASSGRTDSSGANVLTF. In DNA form, the CDR3 reads TGTGCCAGCAGCGGAAGGACGGATAGCTCTGGGGCCAACGTCCTGACTTTC.

This clonotype came up many times. The V gene is TRBV4-2, the J gene TRBJ1-2; D is uncertain. V lost 0 bases to trimming and J lost 4 bases, with 12 bases between them. This CDR3 has 15 amino acids. Germline loops: CDR1 LGHNA, CDR2 YNFKEQ. The CDR3 here is CASSQDHGSTYGYTF. The DNA of the CDR3 is TGTGCCAGCAGCCAAGATCACGGCAGCACCTATGGCTACACCTTC.

This clonotype was picked up many times. The chain uses TRBV28 and TRBJ1-5; D remains unclear. CDR1 and CDR2 (germline): MDHEN, SYDVKM. The CDR3 is 13 residues long. Trimming pared 8 bases from V and 7 bases from J, leaving 15 bases between. The chain's CDR3 is CASRETREQPQHF. CDR3 DNA sequence: TGTGCCAGCCGGGAGACTCGCGAACAGCCCCAGCATTTT.

V gene TRBV29-1 combines with J gene TRBJ2-5, with D possibly matching TRBD2 (5 bases). The germline CDR1 and CDR2 sequences are SQVTM and ANQGSEA. Trimming pared 8 bases from V and 1 base from J, leaving 11 bases between. The CDR3 spans 12 residues. CDR3 protein: CSLRDAQETQYF. For the CDR3, the DNA is TGCAGCTTGAGGGATGCCCAAGAGACCCAGTACTTC. The variable domain in full, completed from reference TRBV29-1 and TRBJ2-5, reads SAVISQKPSRDICQRGTSLTIQCQVDSQVTMMFWYRQQPGQSLTLIATANQGSEATYESGFVIDKFPISRPNLTFSTLTVSNMSPEDSSIYLCSLRDAQETQYFGPGTRLLVL.

The gene calls are TRBV5-1 and TRBJ1-1; TRBD1 is a possible D gene (5 bases). V was pared by 4 bases and J by 1 base, with 14 bases between. The CDR3 runs 15 residues. The germline V gene has CDR1 SGHRS and CDR2 YFSETQ. For the CDR3, the DNA is TGCGCCAGCAGCCCTCCGGTAGGGGAGAACACTGAAGCTTTCTTT. Its protein product is CASSPPVGENTEAFF. Supplemented by reference TRBV5-1 and TRBJ1-1, the full variable domain reads KAGVTQTPRYLIKTRGQQVTLSCSPISGHRSVSWYQQTPGQGLQFLFEYFSETQRNKGNFPGRFSGRQFSNSRSEMNVSTLELGDSALYLCASSPPVGENTEAFFGQGTRLTVV.

This clonotype came up a few times. The chain recombines TRBV20-1 with TRBJ2-7; TRBD1 or TRBD2 may be the D gene (5 bases each). Germline-derived CDR1 and CDR2 are DFQATT and SNEGSKA (reference sequence). This CDR3 region has 13 residues. V gave up 8 bases and J gave up 1 base, with 15 bases separating them. CDR3 sequence: CSIDPEGSYEQYF. CDR3 sequence (DNA): TGCAGTATCGACCCTGAGGGGTCCTACGAGCAGTACTTC.

The table lists this clonotype with a few counts. This sequence joins TRBV5-1 and TRBJ2-2, with a tentative D call TRBD2 (6 bases). This CDR3 spans 13 amino acids. The V end lost 4 bases, the J end lost 7 bases, and 11 bases lay between the germline ends. In germline, CDR1 is SGHRS, CDR2 YFSETQ. The CDR3 sequence: CASSLRGGGELFF. The CDR3 bases are TGCGCCAGCAGCCTACGGGGAGGCGGGGAGCTGTTTTTT.

The rearrangement links TRBV20-1 to TRBJ2-6; 8 positions agree with TRBD2. Losses at the gene ends were 6 bases for V and 3 bases for J; bases not matched to a gene: 4. The CDR3 covers 14 residues. CDR1 and CDR2 from the germline V gene are DFQATT and SNEGSKA (reference sequence). CDR3 in amino acids: CSAPGGDGANVLTF. The CDR3 DNA is TGCAGTGCACCGGGGGGGGATGGGGCCAACGTCCTGACTTTC.

V usage is TRBV7-2 and J usage is TRBJ1-4; TRBD1 matches 9 bases. This CDR3 has 14 amino acids. The trim removed 4 bases at V and 3 bases at J, leaving 0 bases unmatched. In germline, CDR1 is SGHTA, CDR2 FQGNSA. The CDR3 loop reads CASSWDRANEKLFF. The CDR3 DNA sequence: TGTGCCAGCAGCTGGGACAGGGCTAATGAAAAACTGTTTTTT.

This clonotype turned up a few times. The gene calls are TRBV12-3 or TRBV12-4 and TRBJ2-2; TRBD1 aligns across 9 bases. The CDR3 loop spans 15 amino acids. V lost 5 bases, J lost 6 bases, and 7 bases stayed unmatched. CDR3 sequence reads: CASSPGTGLAGELFF. The CDR3 nucleotides read TGTGCCAGCAGTCCCGGGACAGGGTTAGCCGGGGAGCTGTTTTTT.

The chain uses TRBV5-1 and TRBJ2-7; D ambiguous. Per germline, CDR1 SGHRS and CDR2 YFSETQ. CDR3 size: 13 residues. V lost 7 bases, J lost 0 bases, and 11 bases lay in between. CDR3 region: CASVTHSSYEQYF. Written as DNA, the CDR3 is TGCGCCAGCGTCACCCACAGCTCCTACGAGCAGTACTTC.

V and J are TRBV24-1 and TRBJ2-7; 9 bases align to TRBD1. The junction had 9 bases not matched to a gene; V was cut back by 7 bases and J by 3 bases. The CDR3 totals 15 residues. Germline CDR1 and CDR2: KGHDR and SFDVKD. CDR3: CATSEETGGIYEQYF. CDR3 sequence (DNA): TGTGCCACCAGCGAGGAAACAGGGGGCATCTACGAGCAGTACTTC.

This clonotype occurred many times. V gene TRBV5-1 combines with J gene TRBJ2-2, with 12 bases fitting TRBD2. Germline V gene sequence: CDR1 SGHRS, CDR2 YFSETQ. J lost 6 bases, V lost 4 bases, and 7 bases had no gene match. This CDR3 contains 16 residues. The CDR3 here is CASSPTSGSIAGELFF. For the CDR3, the DNA is TGCGCCAGCAGCCCGACTAGCGGGAGTATCGCCGGGGAGCTGTTTTTT.